This T cell receptor beta chain stems from a study of Graves' ophthalmopathy and Graves' hyperthyroidism. Study overall: Peripheral blood was gathered at first diagnosis, ahead of any treatment whatsoever.

RNA served as the template for amplifying TCR beta CDR3 regions. RT-PCR in the first round used HTBI primers; a second-round multiplex PCR followed. TCRdb re-called the multiplex PCR reads with MiXCR, one entry per CDR3 protein. The sample holds about 370,000 distinct CDR3 sequences, approximately 20% seen once. Study-level results: Ophthalmopathy versus stable hyperthyroidism: 13-signature model gave around 85% sensitivity, approximately 80% specificity.

This clonotype was recorded many times. Its antigen is undetermined. The diagnosis was founded upon clinical symptoms, serum thyroxine, TRAb, thyroid ultrasound and orbital computed tomography. CDR1 MNHEY and CDR2 SVGAGI come from the germline V gene. This CDR3 is 14 amino acids long. V lost 6 bases to trimming and J lost 2 bases, with 13 bases between them. This chain links TRBV6-5 with TRBJ1-1; D is unclear. The receptor was derived from a woman aged 18-29 years with Graves' ophthalmopathy. The sequencing input was peripheral blood. CDR3 region: CASSPYQTNTEAFF. The DNA for the CDR3 is TGTGCCAGCAGCCCCTATCAAACAAACACTGAAGCTTTCTTT.